This T cell receptor (beta chain) derives from a study of blood T cell repertoires in COVID-19 (TCRdb year 2020). Broadly, across the study: Collaborator samples came from the United States, Italy and Spain and covered acute and convalescent phases of COVID-19. The material from the prospective study consisted of cDNA or gDNA derived from T cells, B-cell-depleted T cells, or PBMCs. Subjects who had been exposed to COVID-19, were actively infected with it, or had recovered from it provided the deeply sampled blood TCRbeta repertoires that made up the dataset. The repertoires were released in a freely available public database intended as a resource for research on the immune response to SARS-CoV-2. The samples were drawn from two sources: the first 160 participants of the ongoing ImmuneRACE study, and about 1,300 subjects contributed by 6 global collaborators. Sample metadata almost always included a de-identified subject ID, COVID-19 status, age in years and sex. Where HLA class I and class II types were available, the types were taken from metadata supplied by the sample provider, not from assay-based typing.

From a lookup of the germline V gene, CDR1 and CDR2 are SGHRS and YFSETQ. From the cysteine through the phenylalanine, the CDR3 covers 17 amino acids. The DNA shown is the 51-base CDR3, in frame from base 1. Ends trimmed: V by 0 bases, J by 7 bases; bases unmatched to a gene: 13. Points the paper makes about the study in general: The amount of clinical and demographic metadata varied by source and participant and was provided uncurated.

TCRbeta CDR3 regions were amplified from genomic DNA using the immunoSEQ Assay, a bias-controlled multiplex PCR. Per the original workflow: Within the assay, amplification of reference gene primers was used to estimate how many nucleated cells each sample contained. To quantify the absolute abundance of each unique TCRbeta CDR3 rearrangement, sequence reads were collapsed and filtered. Productive Simpson clonality was computed per sample as the square root of Simpson's diversity index over productive rearrangements. The table comes from immuneACCESS by way of TCRdb, which keeps in-frame sequences with V and J called. Part of the clones is missing from these tables; in studies checked, under half for an unresolved V gene and the rest for unknown reasons. The V and J calls and clone size are taken from that table; D and trimming were inferred from the DNA. The sample table contains 50,000 to 65,000 clones; only one count was recorded for 80% to 90% of them. The top ten hold roughly 6.8% of the sample.

Collaborating institutions collected whole blood in K2EDTA tubes following their own protocols. For TCRbeta analysis, collaborators shipped samples in one of three forms: frozen whole blood, isolated PBMCs, or DNA extracted from either of those sample types. With respect to this clone: Its antigen specificity is not known. Qualities for individual bases were not recorded, and no much larger clone is one base off.

The chain is assembled from TRBV5-1 and TRBJ2-1; 7 bases in between match TRBD1. The TCR comes from a human donor in a cohort sampled during active COVID-19. The sequencing sample was made of peripheral blood. CDR3 loop: CASSLVITGVGINEQFF. The sequenced DNA: TGCGCCAGCAGCTTGGTGATTACAGGGGTCGGTATTAATGAGCAGTTCTTC.